Below, one T cell receptor beta chain is given with its context. The antigen is not known. Clones were read by immunoSEQ multiplex PCR, and TCRdb kept only the in-frame ones, dropping some. The sample holds some 27,000 clones; roughly 80% are singletons and the top ten take roughly a tenth. CDR1 is SQVTM and CDR2 is ANQGSEA in the germline V gene. This CDR3 has 17 amino acids. The V gene end was trimmed by 4 bases and the J gene end by 3 bases; junction bases not matched to a gene: 11. The data were obtained in a study of somatic mutations in cytotoxic T cells in rheumatoid arthritis. The study's findings and limits: In rheumatoid arthritis patients, unlike healthy controls, CD8+ clonality rose with age. Over 20% of CD8+ cells belonged to the largest CD8+ clone in about an eighth of the 65 patients.

Using positive magnetic bead selection on an AutoMACS, CD4+ and CD8+ cells were isolated, after which their purity was checked by flow cytometry. The source of this sequence is a woman between 18 and 29 years old in good health. Sequenced material: CD8+ T cells sorted from blood. V and J are TRBV29-1 and TRBJ2-2, with TRBD2 identical over 10 bases. The CDR3 sequence: CSVVASGRGEDTGELFF. CDR3 sequence (DNA): TGCAGCGTTGTGGCTAGCGGGAGAGGGGAGGACACCGGGGAGCTGTTTTTT.